Below, one T cell receptor (beta chain) is given with its context. Its cognate antigen is unknown. The source of the sample is a study of T-cell memory formation after mild COVID-19. Study overall: Largely, the TCR clusters proved donor specific.

General study points: Pre-infection memory harbored some responding clones, suggesting cross-reactive memory joined. Clones shrinking from day 15 to 85 showed even CD4/CD8 mixes; later expanders tilted CD4+.

MiXCR, run by TCRdb on the 5' RACE reads, gives a single entry per CDR3 protein. The table lists around 110,000 distinct CDR3 sequences, approximately 15% of them singletons. The CDR3 has 15 amino acids. Germline assignment: CDR1 MDHEN and CDR2 SYDVKM. V dropped 4 bases and J dropped 4; count of bases not matched to a gene: 7. Material for sequencing was PBMCs or a T cell subset sorted from them (not recorded which). The J gene is TRBJ1-2, the V gene TRBV28; 9 positions agree with TRBD1. The receptor was isolated from a man aged 18 to 30 who had mild COVID-19 (a few samples of this study predate the infection). Cell type and time point are not known. This CDR3 is CASSSLTGGTYGYTF. For the CDR3, the DNA is TGTGCCAGCAGTTCCCTAACAGGGGGCACCTATGGCTACACCTTC.